The TCR beta chain under discussion was sequenced for a study of blood T cells in healthy people across ages. The study's findings and limits: Significant beta diversity loss was already apparent by age approximately 36, declining roughly linearly.

The germline CDR1 and CDR2 sequences are MNHEY and SMNVEV (reference sequence). Germline trimming cut 6 bases from V and 0 bases from J; bases unmatched to any gene: 13. The CDR3 is made up of 17 amino acids. This clonotype was detected only a few times. Its antigen is as yet unknown. The second PCR ran about 6 to 11 cycles with a sample-barcoded 5' primer and J-beta primers. Every single cDNA molecule received a tag from a template-switch adaptor with 12 random nucleotides. TCRdb re-analysed the 5' RACE reads in MiXCR, keeping a single row per CDR3 protein. The sample lists about 1.8 million distinct CDR3 sequences; less than 50% were seen once.

This TCR was recovered from a woman in her 40s in good health. The rearrangement links TRBV27 to TRBJ2-7; 8 nucleotides agree with TRBD1. The sample consisted of blood. This chain's CDR3 is CASSSLTGTGLSYEQYF. For the CDR3, the DNA is TGTGCCAGCAGCTCCCTTACCGGGACAGGCCTCTCCTACGAGCAGTACTTC.